The 8 T cell receptor beta chains in this list originate from one sample, sequenced in a study of blood T cell repertoires in COVID-19. Assay: immunoSEQ multiplex PCR; the TCRdb copy retains only in-frame clones and omits some. The sample holds some 290,000 clones, 90% seen once. The source material was peripheral blood. These receptors came from a woman under 40 with COVID-19, enrolled during active disease.

The chain recombines TRBV30 with TRBJ2-5; 7 bases fit TRBD1. This CDR3 contains 16 residues. With V trimmed by 0 bases and J by 3 bases, 10 bases remained unmatched. Looked up from germline, CDR1 is GTSNPN and CDR2 is SVGIG (reference sequence). The CDR3, as DNA: TGTGCCTGGAGTGTAAAGTCCCCGGGACAGAAAGAGACCCAGTACTTC. It is translated as CAWSVKSPGQKETQYF.

On this clone: Other DNA sequences in this specimen translate into the identical CDR3. The chain is built from TRBV9 and TRBJ2-7, with a weak D call TRBD1 (6 bases). This CDR3 comprises 13 residues. Germline CDR1 is SGDLS and CDR2 is YYNGEE. V was trimmed by 3 bases and J by 3 bases, leaving 10 bases between them. The CDR3 DNA reads TGTGCCAGCAGCGCGACAGGAAGCTACGAGCAGTACTTC. Translating it yields CASSATGSYEQYF.

This clone was detected only a few times. V usage is TRBV27 and J usage is TRBJ1-2; 7 bases map to TRBD1. CDR1 MNHEY and CDR2 SMNVEV come from the germline V gene (reference sequence). CDR3 length: 16 amino acids. V was pared by 5 bases and J by 3 bases, with 12 bases of the junction left unmatched. The CDR3 DNA reads TGTGCCAGCAGTAACGGGCGGAGGGGGCGTGACTATGGCTACACCTTC. Residues: CASSNGRRGRDYGYTF.

The gene calls are TRBV9 and TRBJ2-1; 8 positions agree with TRBD2. The CDR3 sequence is 17 residues long. J gave up 6 bases and V 4 bases, and 15 bases lay outside the gene matches. Germline assignment: CDR1 SGDLS and CDR2 YYNGEE. The CDR3 loop is CASSRSGAAGGVNEQFF. The DNA for the CDR3 is TGTGCCAGCAGCCGCAGTGGCGCGGCGGGAGGCGTCAATGAGCAGTTCTTC. Full variable domain (missing parts from reference TRBV9 and TRBJ2-1): DSGVTQTPKHLITATGQRVTLRCSPRSGDLSVYWYQQSLDQGLQFLIQYYNGEERAKGNILERFSAQQFPDLHSELNLSSLELGDSALYFCASSRSGAAGGVNEQFFGPGTRLTVL.

This chain joins TRBV14 and TRBJ2-1; TRBD2 agrees at 9 bases. The CDR3 is 15 residues long. Germline values: CDR1 SGHDN, CDR2 FVKESK. The J segment lost 4 bases and the V segment lost 2 bases, leaving 3 bases of the junction unmatched. The CDR3 is CASSQLAGSYNEQFF. CDR3 in DNA: TGTGCCAGCAGCCAACTAGCGGGATCGTACAATGAGCAGTTCTTC.

The rearrangement uses TRBV6-1 and TRBJ1-1, with 9 positions matching TRBD1. The V gene's germline CDR1 is MNHNS and CDR2 SASEGT. The CDR3 spans 17 residues. J lost 10 bases, V lost 0 bases, and 15 bases had no gene match. CDR3 loop: CASSEALGQGRDRGAFF. Here the CDR3 DNA reads TGTGCCAGCAGTGAAGCCCTAGGACAGGGGCGGGATAGGGGAGCTTTCTTT.

A word on this clone: Distinct nucleotide sequences in the sample also encode this CDR3. The chain uses TRBV19 and TRBJ2-1; D possibly corresponds to TRBD2 (7 bases). V shed 5 bases and J shed 7 bases, with 18 bases lying between them. The CDR3 sequence is 15 residues long. Germline loops: CDR1 LNHDA, CDR2 SQIVND (reference sequence). The CDR3 DNA sequence: TGTGCCAGTAGTTTACGGGGGGCCGGGGGGAATGAGCAGTTCTTC. It yields the protein CASSLRGAGGNEQFF.

DNA for the CDR3: TGTGCCAGCAGTTTAGGCGGGGAGTACGGCCAAGAGACCCAGTACTTC. Protein sequence: CASSLGGEYGQETQYF. The chain recombines TRBV27 with TRBJ2-5; weak D call: TRBD2 (6 bases). V was trimmed by 2 bases and J by 1 base, leaving 14 bases between them. This CDR3 comprises 16 residues. Germline values: CDR1 MNHEY, CDR2 SMNVEV (reference sequence).